This T cell receptor (beta chain) was retrieved from a study of OX40 agonist ivuxolimab in advanced cancers. Study summary: Intravenous ivuxolimab was administered to patients every 2 weeks at 0.01 to 10 mg/kg. General study findings and limits: Expanded clones were, on average, more numerous in CD8+ T cells than in CD4+. Normalized T-cell clonal expansion was also low in some nonresponders.

Only in-frame clones appear in the TCRdb table, and some are missing; sequencing was by immunoSEQ multiplex PCR. The sample lists about 69,000 clones; 90% were seen once. Notes on this clone: The antigen is unknown.

CDR3 size: 15 residues. Germline assignment: CDR1 SGHTA and CDR2 FQGNSA. V gave up 5 bases and J gave up 5 bases; unmatched junction bases: 10. Blood sampling took place at baseline, cycle 4 day 1, and cycle 7 day 1. The clonotype comes from an adult with an advanced solid tumor such as melanoma, head and neck, liver or kidney cancer. The V gene is TRBV7-2, the J gene TRBJ1-1; TRBD1 agrees at 8 bases. Sample: CD4+ or CD8+ T cells sorted from blood, taken in a trial of the OX40 agonist ivuxolimab. The CDR3 here is CASSPRTGSETEAFF. As DNA, the CDR3 is TGTGCCAGCAGCCCGCGGACAGGGAGTGAAACTGAAGCTTTCTTT.